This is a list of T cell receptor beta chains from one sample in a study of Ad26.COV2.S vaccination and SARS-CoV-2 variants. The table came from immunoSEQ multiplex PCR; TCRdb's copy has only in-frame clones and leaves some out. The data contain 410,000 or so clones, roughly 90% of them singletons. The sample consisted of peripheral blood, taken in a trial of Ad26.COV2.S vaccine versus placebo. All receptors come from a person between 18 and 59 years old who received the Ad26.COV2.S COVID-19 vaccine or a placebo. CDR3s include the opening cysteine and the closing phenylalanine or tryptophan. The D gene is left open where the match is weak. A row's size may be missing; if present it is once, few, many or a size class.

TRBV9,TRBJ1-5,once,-,CASSVGREGNQPQHF,TGTGCCAGCAGCGTGGGAAGGGAGGGCAATCAGCCCCAGCATTTT
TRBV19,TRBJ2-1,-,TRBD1,CASSIGQGRNEQFF,TGTGCCAGTAGTATAGGACAGGGGAGGAATGAGCAGTTCTTC
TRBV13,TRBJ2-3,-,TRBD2,CASSLAPLAGGGGDTQYF,TGTGCCAGCAGCTTAGCCCCGCTAGCGGGGGGCGGTGGGGATACGCAGTATTTT
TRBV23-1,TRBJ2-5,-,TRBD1,CASSPRVRQGGETQYF,TGCGCCAGCAGCCCTAGGGTGAGACAGGGGGGAGAGACCCAGTACTTC
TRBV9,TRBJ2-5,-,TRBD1,CASSVLTGGQETQYF,TGTGCCAGCAGCGTTCTTACAGGGGGCCAAGAGACCCAGTACTTC
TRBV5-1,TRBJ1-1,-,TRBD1,CASSLTPGTGGTEAFF,TGCGCCAGCAGCTTAACTCCCGGGACAGGGGGCACTGAAGCTTTCTTT
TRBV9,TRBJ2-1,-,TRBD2,CASSVVAGGDNEQFF,TGTGCCAGCAGCGTAGTAGCGGGGGGCGACAATGAGCAGTTCTTC
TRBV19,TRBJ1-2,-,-,CASSLGAGGYTF,TGTGCCAGTAGTTTGGGGGCTGGCGGCTACACCTTC
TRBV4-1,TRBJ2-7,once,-,CASSPAIGGSYEQYF,TGCGCCAGCAGCCCAGCTATTGGCGGCTCCTACGAGCAGTACTTC
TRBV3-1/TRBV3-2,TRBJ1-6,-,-,CASSREVGYNSPLHF,TGTGCCAGCAGCCGCGAAGTAGGCTATAATTCACCCCTCCACTTT
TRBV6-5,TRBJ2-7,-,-,CASSYSRDGSPVEQYF,TGTGCCAGCAGTTACTCTAGGGACGGATCCCCCGTAGAGCAGTACTTC
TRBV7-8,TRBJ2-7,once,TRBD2,CASGRSAREDYEQYF,TGTGCCAGCGGCCGTAGTGCGCGGGAGGACTACGAGCAGTACTTC
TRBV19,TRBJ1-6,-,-,CASTNTRSRADSPLHF,TGTGCCAGTACCAATACCAGAAGCAGGGCGGATTCACCCCTCCACTTT
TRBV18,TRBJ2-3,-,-,CASSPGTLHTDTQYF,TGTGCCAGCTCGCCCGGGACTTTACACACAGATACGCAGTATTTT
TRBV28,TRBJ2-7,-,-,CASSSSSRNYEQYF,TGTGCCAGCAGTTCCTCTTCGCGAAACTACGAGCAGTACTTC
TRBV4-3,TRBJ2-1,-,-,CASSPPGAYNEQFF,TGCGCCAGCAGCCCCCCCGGGGCCTACAATGAGCAGTTCTTC
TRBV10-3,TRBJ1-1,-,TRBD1,CAISDFGTGRNTEAFF,TGTGCCATCAGTGATTTTGGGACAGGGAGGAACACTGAAGCTTTCTTT
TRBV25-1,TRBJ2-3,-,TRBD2,CASTGGASFTDTQYF,TGTGCCAGCACGGGGGGGGCGTCATTCACAGATACGCAGTATTTT
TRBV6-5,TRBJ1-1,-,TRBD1,CASSPDRAPNTEAFF,TGTGCCAGCAGTCCCGACAGGGCCCCGAACACTGAAGCTTTCTTT
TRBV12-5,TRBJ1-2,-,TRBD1,CASGPGQGVVGYTF,TGTGCTAGTGGTCCCGGACAGGGGGTGGTCGGCTACACCTTC
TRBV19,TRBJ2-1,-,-,CASSIRSAYINEQFF,TGTGCCAGTAGTATAAGGTCAGCATATATCAATGAGCAGTTCTTC
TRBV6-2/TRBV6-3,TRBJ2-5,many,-,CASSRGQYTEETQYF,TGTGCCAGCAGTCGAGGACAGTATACCGAAGAGACCCAGTACTTC
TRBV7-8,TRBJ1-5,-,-,CASSLVQGDFAQPQHF,TGTGCCAGCAGCTTAGTACAGGGTGACTTCGCTCAGCCCCAGCATTTT
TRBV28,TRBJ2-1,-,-,CASSLNESEQFF,TGTGCCAGCAGTCTAAACGAAAGTGAGCAGTTCTTC
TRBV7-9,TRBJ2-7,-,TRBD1,CASSSTVVVPGTGIHEQYF,TGTGCCAGCAGCTCCACTGTCGTGGTTCCCGGGACAGGGATCCACGAGCAGTACTTC
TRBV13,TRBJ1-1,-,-,CASSFGVPEAFF,TGTGCCAGCAGCTTCGGAGTCCCTGAAGCTTTCTTT
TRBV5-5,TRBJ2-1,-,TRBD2,CASSLLAGGYNEQFF,TGTGCCAGCAGCTTGCTTGCGGGGGGTTACAATGAGCAGTTCTTC
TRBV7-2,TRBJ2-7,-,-,CASSSTGGPYSYEQYF,TGTGCCAGCAGCTCCACCGGGGGCCCGTACTCCTACGAGCAGTACTTC
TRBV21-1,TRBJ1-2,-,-,CARDVGTAAYGYTF,TGTGCCAGAGACGTGGGGACAGCGGCCTATGGCTACACCTTC
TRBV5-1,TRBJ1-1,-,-,CASSPGDREAFF,TGCGCCAGCAGCCCCGGTGACAGAGAAGCTTTCTTT
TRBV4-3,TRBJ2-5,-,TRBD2,CASSQDVLAGGPGETQYF,TGCGCCAGCAGCCAAGATGTACTAGCGGGGGGCCCAGGAGAGACCCAGTACTTC
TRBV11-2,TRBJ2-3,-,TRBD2,CASSHGGGIDTQYF,TGTGCCAGCAGCCACGGGGGGGGGATAGATACGCAGTATTTT
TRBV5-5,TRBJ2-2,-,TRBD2,CASSATSVNTGELFF,TGTGCCAGCAGCGCGACTAGCGTGAACACCGGGGAGCTGTTTTTT
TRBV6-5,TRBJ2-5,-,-,CASRTRGTNQETQYF,TGTGCCAGCAGAACAAGAGGGACAAACCAAGAGACCCAGTACTTC
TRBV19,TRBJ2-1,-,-,CASSIDNNEQFF,TGTGCCAGTAGTATCGACAATAATGAGCAGTTCTTC
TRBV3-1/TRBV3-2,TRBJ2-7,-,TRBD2,CASSQSGTSGGPPYEQYF,TGTGCCAGCAGCCAATCCGGGACTAGCGGGGGCCCCCCCTACGAGCAGTACTTC
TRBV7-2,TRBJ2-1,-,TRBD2,CASSLIGASGGNEQFF,TGTGCCAGCAGCCTTATTGGAGCTAGCGGGGGGAATGAGCAGTTCTTC
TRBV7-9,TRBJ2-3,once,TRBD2,CASSDPPLAGGTDTQYF,TGTGCCAGCAGCGATCCACCGCTAGCGGGGGGCACAGATACGCAGTATTTT
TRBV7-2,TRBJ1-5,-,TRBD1,CASSSYDRGPNQPQHF,TGTGCCAGCAGCTCATACGACAGGGGCCCTAATCAGCCCCAGCATTTT
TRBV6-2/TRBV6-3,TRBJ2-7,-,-,CASSYSVVGLGYEQYF,TGTGCCAGCAGTTACTCCGTTGTGGGACTGGGCTACGAGCAGTACTTC
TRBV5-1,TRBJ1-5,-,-,CASSKGDGQPQHF,TGCGCCAGCAGCAAGGGAGACGGTCAGCCCCAGCATTTT
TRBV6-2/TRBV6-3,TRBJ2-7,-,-,CASSSGAGYEQYF,TGTGCCAGCAGTTCTGGTGCGGGGTACGAGCAGTACTTC
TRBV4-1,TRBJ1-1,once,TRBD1,CATGQGLTEAFF,TGCGCCACCGGACAGGGACTAACTGAAGCTTTCTTT
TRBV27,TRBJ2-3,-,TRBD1,CASTYTGVGPTDTQYF,TGTGCCAGCACATATACAGGGGTAGGTCCCACAGATACGCAGTATTTT
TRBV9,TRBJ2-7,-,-,CASSVSGYNEQYF,TGTGCCAGCAGCGTTTCGGGGTACAACGAGCAGTACTTC
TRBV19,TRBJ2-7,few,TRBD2,CASSMGTSGTIDYEQYF,TGTGCCAGTAGTATGGGAACTAGCGGAACTATAGACTACGAGCAGTACTTC
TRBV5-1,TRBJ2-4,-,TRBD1,CASSHRQGLAKNIQYF,TGCGCCAGCAGCCACAGACAGGGATTAGCCAAAAACATTCAGTACTTC
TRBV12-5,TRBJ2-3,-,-,CASGLVLDIVLVDTQYF,TGTGCTAGTGGTTTGGTACTTGATATAGTTTTGGTAGATACGCAGTATTTT
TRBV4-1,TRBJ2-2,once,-,CASSQVIEEAGELFF,TGCGCCAGCAGCCAAGTGATAGAGGAAGCCGGGGAGCTGTTTTTT
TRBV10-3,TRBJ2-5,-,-,CAISVGLGETQYF,TGTGCCATCAGTGTAGGGCTCGGGGAGACCCAGTACTTC
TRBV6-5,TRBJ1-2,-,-,CASSYSIGGARGYTF,TGTGCCAGCAGTTACTCGATAGGGGGGGCAAGGGGCTACACCTTC
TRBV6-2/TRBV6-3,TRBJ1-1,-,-,CASSYSHRVAFF,TGTGCCAGCAGTTACTCCCACAGGGTGGCTTTCTTT
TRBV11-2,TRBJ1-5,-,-,CASSLRGLGNQPQHF,TGTGCCAGCAGCTTACGAGGGTTAGGCAATCAGCCCCAGCATTTT
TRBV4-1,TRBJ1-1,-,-,CASSPQQGMNTEAFF,TGCGCCAGCAGCCCCCAACAGGGTATGAACACTGAAGCTTTCTTT